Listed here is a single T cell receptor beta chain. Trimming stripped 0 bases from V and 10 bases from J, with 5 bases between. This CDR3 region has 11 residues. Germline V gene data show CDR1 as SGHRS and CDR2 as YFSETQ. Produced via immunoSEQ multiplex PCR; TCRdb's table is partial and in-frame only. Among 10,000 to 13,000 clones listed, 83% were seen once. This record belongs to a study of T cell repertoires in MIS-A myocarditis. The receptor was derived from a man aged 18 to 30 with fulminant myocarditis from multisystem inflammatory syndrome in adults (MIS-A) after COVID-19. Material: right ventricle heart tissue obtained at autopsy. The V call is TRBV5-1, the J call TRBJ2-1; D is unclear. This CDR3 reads CASSLGGEQFF. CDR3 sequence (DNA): TGCGCCAGCAGCTTGGGAGGCGAGCAGTTCTTC.